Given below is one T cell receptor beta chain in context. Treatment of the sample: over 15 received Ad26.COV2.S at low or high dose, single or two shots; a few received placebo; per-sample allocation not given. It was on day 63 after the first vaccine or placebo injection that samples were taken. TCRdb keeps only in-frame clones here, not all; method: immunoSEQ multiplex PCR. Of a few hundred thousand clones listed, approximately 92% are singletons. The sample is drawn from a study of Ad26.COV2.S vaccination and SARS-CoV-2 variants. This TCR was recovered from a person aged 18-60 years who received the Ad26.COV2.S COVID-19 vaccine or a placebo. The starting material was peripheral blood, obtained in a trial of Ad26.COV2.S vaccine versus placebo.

The CDR3 nucleotides are TGTGCCAGTAGTATAGAAAGACGGCACTACTACGAGCAGTACTTC. This sequence encodes CASSIERRHYYEQYF. The chain carries TRBV19 and TRBJ2-7; D not resolved. V was shortened by 0 bases and J by 3 bases, with 12 bases between the two germline ends. The V gene's germline CDR1 is LNHDA and CDR2 SQIVND (reference sequence). The CDR3 loop spans 15 amino acids.